A single sample is the source of the 28 T cell receptor beta chains below, sequenced in a study of a mutant IDH1 vaccine in newly diagnosed glioma. These receptors are not linked to any known antigen. Clones were sequenced by immunoSEQ multiplex PCR, and TCRdb holds only the in-frame ones, with some missing. Of about 33,000 clones detected, roughly 70% appear once; the ten largest clones hold about 8.9%. Indicated time point: week 47, end of study. Alongside topical imiquimod, each dose of vaccine comprised 300 ug of mutant IDH1 20-mer peptide. Sequences were derived from PBMCs, sampled from a glioma patient whose treatment included an IDH1 peptide vaccine. The receptors originated from a man in his forties with glioma.

The chain joins TRBV5-1 to TRBJ2-3; TRBD2 might be the D (7 bases). This CDR3 contains 15 residues. Per germline, CDR1 SGHRS and CDR2 YFSETQ. The V end was cut by 5 bases, the J end by 0 bases, with 13 bases between. CDR3: CASRGGAISTDTQYF. The DNA of the CDR3 is TGCGCCAGCAGAGGGGGGGCTATTAGCACAGATACGCAGTATTTT.

This chain connects TRBV7-9 to TRBJ1-1; D might be TRBD1 (6 bases). The V gene lost 8 bases and the J gene lost 6 bases, with 16 bases spanning the gap. Germline loops: CDR1 SEHNR, CDR2 FQNEAQ (reference sequence). The CDR3 sequence is 13 residues long. The CDR3 spells CASGPGGGAEAFF. The CDR3 DNA follows: TGTGCCAGCGGCCCCGGAGGGGGGGCTGAAGCTTTCTTT.

This clone occurred a few times. The V call is TRBV9, the J call TRBJ1-5, with D perhaps matching TRBD1 (6 bases). Germline V gene sequence: CDR1 SGDLS, CDR2 YYNGEE. The CDR3 length is 13 residues. The ends were cut back, 3 bases at V and 7 bases at J, with 11 bases in the middle. CDR3 region: CASSEQGKQPQHF. The DNA for the CDR3 is TGTGCCAGCAGCGAACAGGGAAAGCAGCCCCAGCATTTT.

The chain recombines TRBV11-2 with TRBJ2-5; 8 nucleotides match TRBD2. The trim removed 7 bases at V and 5 bases at J, leaving 12 bases unmatched. The CDR3 is 15 amino acids. Per germline, CDR1 SGHAT and CDR2 FQNNGV. The DNA of the CDR3 is TGTGCCAGCACCTGGGGACCGTCTAGCGGGGAGACCCAGTACTTC. Translated: CASTWGPSSGETQYF.

The chain uses TRBV7-8 and TRBJ1-1; D is unclear. The CDR3 runs 13 residues. Germline CDR1 reads SGHVS; CDR2 reads FQNEAQ. V lost 6 bases, J lost 2 bases, and 10 bases lay in between. The CDR3 sequence is CASRAGLNTEAFF. The CDR3 bases are TGTGCCAGCAGAGCGGGCCTCAACACTGAAGCTTTCTTT.

J is TRBJ2-3 and V is TRBV5-1, with 7 bases that match TRBD1. The CDR3 is made up of 15 amino acids. Germline CDR1 reads SGHRS; CDR2 reads YFSETQ. V was clipped by 4 bases and J by 0 bases; unmatched bases: 5. CDR3 in amino acids: CASSRGQQSTDTQYF. The CDR3 DNA follows: TGCGCCAGCAGCCGGGGACAGCAGAGCACAGATACGCAGTATTTT. Supplemented by reference TRBV5-1 and TRBJ2-3, the full variable domain reads KAGVTQTPRYLIKTRGQQVTLSCSPISGHRSVSWYQQTPGQGLQFLFEYFSETQRNKGNFPGRFSGRQFSNSRSEMNVSTLELGDSALYLCASSRGQQSTDTQYFGPGTRLTVL.

This sequence joins TRBV29-1 and TRBJ2-3; no definite D call. The CDR3 is 12 residues long. Germline V gene data show CDR1 as SQVTM and CDR2 as ANQGSEA. With 4 bases removed from V and 5 bases from J, the gap between germline ends came to 10 bases. As DNA, the CDR3 is TGCAGCGTTGTCTCTTGGGGAGATACGCAGTATTTT. This codes for CSVVSWGDTQYF.

V usage is TRBV18 and J usage is TRBJ1-1; TRBD1 aligns across 8 bases. The V segment lost 6 bases and the J segment 6 bases; nucleotides outside the gene matches: 6. The CDR3 has 13 residues. Germline assignment: CDR1 KGHSH and CDR2 LQKENI. CDR3 region: CASSPTGVSEAFF. The CDR3 nucleotides read TGTGCCAGCTCCCCGACAGGGGTTTCTGAAGCTTTCTTT.

The CDR3 bases are TGTGCCATCAGTGATCACACAGACACCGGGGAGCTGTTTTTT. Encoded protein: CAISDHTDTGELFF. This chain links TRBV10-3 with TRBJ2-2, with D uncertain. Trimming removed 3 bases from V and 3 bases from J, with 8 bases in between. This CDR3 spans 14 amino acids. Germline V gene data show CDR1 as ENHRY and CDR2 as SYGVKD.

The CDR3 DNA reads as TGTGCCAGCAGCACGGGACAGCTGAACACTGAAGCTTTCTTT. Translating gives CASSTGQLNTEAFF. The V and J genes are TRBV11-3 and TRBJ1-1, with 7 bases identical to TRBD1. CDR3 length: 14 amino acids. With V trimmed by 5 bases and J by 0 bases, 3 bases remained unmatched. Germline values: CDR1 SGHNT, CDR2 YENEEA.

The rearrangement links TRBV5-6 to TRBJ2-7, with TRBD1 matching over 7 bases. Germline CDR1 SGHDT, CDR2 YYEEEE. V lost 4 bases and J lost 0; bases outside the gene matches: 7. The CDR3 sequence is 15 residues long. CDR3 DNA: TGTGCCAGCAGCCCCTCCGACAGGGTCTCCTACGAGCAGTACTTC. Its protein is CASSPSDRVSYEQYF. The full variable domain, its missing parts supplied by reference TRBV5-6 and TRBJ2-7, is DAGVTQSPTHLIKTRGQQVTLRCSPKSGHDTVSWYQQALGQGPQFIFQYYEEEERQRGNFPDRFSGHQFPNYSSELNVNALLLGDSALYLCASSPSDRVSYEQYFGPGTRLTVT.

The rearrangement joins TRBV4-1 to TRBJ2-4, with D perhaps TRBD2 (6 bases). The V end was cut by 3 bases, the J end by 5 bases, with 14 bases between. The CDR3 totals 15 residues. CDR1 is MGHRA, CDR2 YSYEKL, per germline. The DNA of the CDR3 is TGCGCCAGCAGCCAGGTTTCGGGACTCCAAAACATTCAGTACTTC. Its protein product is CASSQVSGLQNIQYF.

This clone was seen only a few times. This chain connects TRBV9 to TRBJ2-1, with a weak D call TRBD2 (7 bases). The CDR3 consists of 16 residues. Looked up from germline, CDR1 is SGDLS and CDR2 is YYNGEE. Trimming removed 4 bases from V and 0 bases from J, with 14 bases in between. CDR3 amino acids: CASSREGDLSYNEQFF. CDR3 coding DNA: TGTGCCAGCAGCAGGGAGGGGGATCTCTCCTACAATGAGCAGTTCTTC. Supplemented by reference TRBV9 and TRBJ2-1, the full variable domain reads DSGVTQTPKHLITATGQRVTLRCSPRSGDLSVYWYQQSLDQGLQFLIQYYNGEERAKGNILERFSAQQFPDLHSELNLSSLELGDSALYFCASSREGDLSYNEQFFGPGTRLTVL.

This clone was observed a handful of times. The chain uses TRBV7-2 and TRBJ1-4, with D maybe TRBD1 (5 bases). V lost 6 bases to trimming and J lost 0 bases, with 11 bases between them. Germline lookup yields CDR1 SGHTA and CDR2 FQGNSA. The CDR3 is 15 residues long. For the CDR3, the DNA is TGTGCCAGCAGGGGGACCCTCGCAACTAATGAAAAACTGTTTTTT. Translating it yields CASRGTLATNEKLFF.

This clone was counted a single time. The genes are TRBV12-5 and TRBJ2-7; D call uncertain. V gave up 5 bases and J gave up 1 base, with 15 bases separating them. This CDR3 is built from 15 residues. The germline V gene has CDR1 LGHNT and CDR2 FRNRAP. This chain's CDR3 is CASGPRRTWSYEQYV. The CDR3 bases are TGTGCTAGTGGTCCTCGTCGGACCTGGTCCTACGAGCAGTACGTC.

The chain combines TRBV5-1 with TRBJ2-1; no clear D gene. This CDR3 has 13 residues. Germline-derived CDR1 and CDR2 are SGHRS and YFSETQ. With 0 bases removed from V and 9 bases from J, the gap between germline ends came to 10 bases. The CDR3 loop reads CASSLGGSAEQFF. In DNA, the CDR3 is TGCGCCAGCAGCTTGGGTGGGTCAGCTGAGCAGTTCTTC.

The CDR3 nucleotides read TGTGCCAGCAGTGACTCTCGGGCTAGCGGGAGTGGGGAGTTCTTC. As protein: CASSDSRASGSGEFF. The chain uses TRBV6-4 and TRBJ2-1, with 10 bases fitting TRBD2. The junction had 10 bases not matched to a gene; V was cut back by 0 bases and J by 14 bases. The CDR3 runs 15 residues. Germline values: CDR1 MRHNA, CDR2 SNTAGT.

The V call is TRBV5-5, the J call TRBJ1-1; D not certain. The CDR3 totals 14 residues. Looked up from germline, CDR1 is SGHKS and CDR2 is YYEKEE (reference sequence). With 4 bases removed from V and 2 bases from J, the gap between germline ends came to 12 bases. The CDR3 bases are TGTGCCAGCAGCAGAAGTCAGACCAACACTGAAGCTTTCTTT. This sequence encodes CASSRSQTNTEAFF.

This clone has only a few counts. V and J are TRBV9 and TRBJ1-5, with D unresolved. This CDR3 spans 14 amino acids. Germline CDR1 SGDLS, CDR2 YYNGEE. V was cut by 4 bases and J by 4 bases, with 12 bases left in between. CDR3 nucleotides: TGTGCCAGCAGCCCGGACCTAGGGAATCAGCCCCAGCATTTT. It codes for CASSPDLGNQPQHF.

CDR3 residues: CASSYSLGGTEAFF. The CDR3 DNA sequence: TGTGCCAGCAGTTACTCCCTTGGGGGCACTGAAGCTTTCTTT. V gene TRBV6-5 combines with J gene TRBJ1-1; perhaps TRBD1 as D (5 bases). The CDR3 is made up of 14 amino acids. The germline CDR1 and CDR2 sequences are MNHEY and SVGAGI. V lost 0 bases and J 4 bases, leaving 9 bases between the germline ends.

The chain couples TRBV6-5 to TRBJ2-1; 10 bases are shared with TRBD2. Trimming cost V 2 bases and J 7 bases; bases outside gene matches: 8. CDR1 is MNHEY and CDR2 is SVGAGI in the germline V gene. The CDR3 has 16 amino acids. Written as DNA, the CDR3 is TGTGCCAGCAGTTACCCCGGGCTAGCGGGAGCAAATGAGCAGTTCTTC. Protein: CASSYPGLAGANEQFF.

This clone was counted a few times. The rearrangement links TRBV6-6 to TRBJ1-5, with 9 bases matching TRBD1. With 6 bases clipped from V and 3 bases from J, the junction kept 6 bases outside the gene matches. CDR1 is MNHNY and CDR2 is SVGAGI in the germline V gene (reference sequence). The CDR3 spans 15 residues. DNA of the CDR3: TGTGCCAGCAGAGACCGGGACAGGGACAATCAGCCCCAGCATTTT. Residues: CASRDRDRDNQPQHF.

The CDR3 region has the DNA TGTGCCACCGAGGGAAGGGGAGCGGCGGGGAATGAGCAGTTCTTC. Translated: CATEGRGAAGNEQFF. The chain links TRBV6-1 to TRBJ2-1; possible D gene TRBD2, 6 bases. Germline assignment: CDR1 MNHNS and CDR2 SASEGT. Trimming stripped 10 bases from V and 7 bases from J, with 23 bases between. The CDR3 is 15 residues long.

CDR3 loop: CASSPREMNTEAFF. In DNA, the CDR3 is TGTGCCAGCAGTCCCCGGGAGATGAACACTGAAGCTTTCTTT. The chain recombines TRBV6-5 with TRBJ1-1; D call uncertain. Deletions cut 5 bases from V and 0 bases from J, with 10 bases between. The CDR3 contains 14 residues. Germline V gene data show CDR1 as MNHEY and CDR2 as SVGAGI.

The chain employs TRBV2 and TRBJ1-2; TRBD1 might be the D (6 bases). The V end lost 6 bases, the J end lost 8 bases, and 22 bases lay between the germline ends. The germline CDR1 and CDR2 sequences are SNHLY and FYNNEI. The CDR3 totals 15 residues. CDR3 loop: CASSPGGGGVGGYTF. In DNA, the CDR3 is TGTGCCAGCAGCCCGGGTGGGGGGGGCGTAGGAGGCTACACCTTC.

The chain combines TRBV28 with TRBJ1-1, with D hard to call. The V gene lost 8 bases and the J gene lost 0 bases, with 4 bases spanning the gap. The CDR3 spans 11 residues. Per the germline V gene, CDR1 is MDHEN and CDR2 is SYDVKM. DNA of the CDR3: TGTGCCAGCCTAATGAACACTGAAGCTTTCTTT. As protein: CASLMNTEAFF.

The chain employs TRBV18 and TRBJ1-4, with D unresolved. Germline CDR1 reads KGHSH; CDR2 reads LQKENI. Trimming left V 3 bases short and J 1 base short, with 9 bases between. The CDR3 contains 15 residues. The CDR3 sequence is CASSPKALTNEKLFF. CDR3 sequence (DNA): TGTGCCAGCTCACCTAAGGCCCTAACTAATGAAAAACTGTTTTTT.

J is TRBJ1-4 and V is TRBV29-1, with 11 positions matching TRBD1. There are 14 residues in the CDR3. The V gene end was trimmed by 4 bases and the J gene end by 10 bases; junction bases not matched to a gene: 8. Germline CDR1 SQVTM, CDR2 ANQGSEA. CDR3 sequence (DNA): TGCAGCGTTGGGGATGGACAGGGGGCAGGAAAACTGTTTTTT. It yields the protein CSVGDGQGAGKLFF.